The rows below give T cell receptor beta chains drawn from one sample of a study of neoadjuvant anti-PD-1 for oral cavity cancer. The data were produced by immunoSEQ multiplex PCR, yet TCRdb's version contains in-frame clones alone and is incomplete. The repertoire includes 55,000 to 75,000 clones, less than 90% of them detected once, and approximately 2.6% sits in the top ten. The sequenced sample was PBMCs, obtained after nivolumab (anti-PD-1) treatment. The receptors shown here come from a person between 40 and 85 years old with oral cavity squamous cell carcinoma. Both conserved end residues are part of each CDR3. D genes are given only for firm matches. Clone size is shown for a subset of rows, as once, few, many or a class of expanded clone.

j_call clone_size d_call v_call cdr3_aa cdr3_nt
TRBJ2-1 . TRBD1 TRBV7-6 CASSAGGDSYNEQFF TGTGCCAGCAGCGCAGGGGGCGACTCCTACAATGAGCAGTTCTTC
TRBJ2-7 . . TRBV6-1 CATTEGPASYEQYF TGTGCCACCACTGAGGGCCCCGCCTCCTACGAGCAGTACTTC
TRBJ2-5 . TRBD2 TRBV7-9 CASSQWTSGETQYF TGTGCCAGCAGCCAGTGGACTAGCGGGGAGACCCAGTACTTC
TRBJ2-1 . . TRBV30 CAWSKGGAYNEQFF TGTGCCTGGAGTAAGGGGGGGGCCTACAATGAGCAGTTCTTC
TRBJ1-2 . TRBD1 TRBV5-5 CASSLFSGSAGQGFYGYTF TGTGCCAGCAGCTTGTTTTCTGGTTCTGCGGGACAGGGTTTCTATGGCTACACCTTC
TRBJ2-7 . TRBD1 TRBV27 CASTNPGTGEKLVF TGTGCCAGCACAAATCCCGGGACAGGGGAAAAGTTGGTCTTC
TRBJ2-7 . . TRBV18 CASSPYEDSYEQYF TGTGCCAGCTCACCATATGAAGACTCCTACGAGCAGTACTTC
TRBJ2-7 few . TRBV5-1 CASSFTAFYEQYF TGCGCCAGCAGCTTTACAGCATTCTACGAGCAGTACTTC
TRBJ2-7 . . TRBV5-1 CASSLAGGEQYF TGCGCCAGCAGCTTGGCTGGAGGGGAGCAGTACTTC
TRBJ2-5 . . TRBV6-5 CASSPRAQETQYF TGTGCCAGCAGTCCACGGGCCCAAGAGACCCAGTACTTC
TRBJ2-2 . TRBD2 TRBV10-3 CATRGLNTGELFF TGTGCCACCCGGGGACTAAACACCGGGGAGCTGTTTTTT
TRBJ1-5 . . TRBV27 CARPYRDQPQHF TGTGCCAGGCCATACAGGGATCAGCCCCAGCATTTT
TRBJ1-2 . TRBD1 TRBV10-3 CAITRDRVAYGYTF TGTGCCATCACCCGGGACAGGGTGGCCTATGGCTACACCTTC
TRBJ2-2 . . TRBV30 CAWSVGGWVTGELFF TGTGCCTGGAGTGTAGGCGGTTGGGTCACCGGGGAGCTGTTTTTT
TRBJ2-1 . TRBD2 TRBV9 CASSFAGEGYNEQFF TGTGCCAGCAGCTTCGCGGGAGAGGGCTACAATGAGCAGTTCTTC
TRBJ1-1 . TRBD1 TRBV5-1 CASSLAGTSGGTEAFF TGCGCCAGCAGCTTGGCCGGAACTTCAGGGGGCACTGAAGCTTTCTTT
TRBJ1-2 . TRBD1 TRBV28 CASSPSDRGYGYTF TGTGCCAGCAGTCCCTCGGACAGGGGATATGGCTACACCTTC
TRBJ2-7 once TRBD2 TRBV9 CASSVTQQEREGYEQYF TGTGCCAGCAGCGTCACCCAACAGGAGCGGGAAGGGTACGAGCAGTACTTC
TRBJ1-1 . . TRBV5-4 CASSSHNEAFF TGTGCCAGCAGCTCACATAATGAAGCTTTCTTT
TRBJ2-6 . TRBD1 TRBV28 CASSPRGQTGANVLTF TGTGCCAGCAGTCCCAGGGGGCAGACTGGGGCCAACGTCCTGACTTTC
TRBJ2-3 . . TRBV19 CASSDSTDTQYF TGTGCCAGTAGTGATAGCACAGATACGCAGTATTTT
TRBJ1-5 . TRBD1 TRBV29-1 CSVTTGGTNQPQHF TGCAGCGTGACCACAGGGGGGACGAATCAGCCCCAGCATTTT
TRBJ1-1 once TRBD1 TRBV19 CASSPTTRGREAFF TGTGCCAGTAGTCCCACCACAAGGGGGCGCGAAGCTTTCTTT
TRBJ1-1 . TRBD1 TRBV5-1 CASSVGQGTTEAFF TGCGCCAGCAGCGTGGGACAGGGTACCACTGAAGCTTTCTTT
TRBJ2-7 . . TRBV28 CASSLGHPYEQYF TGTGCCAGCAGTTTGGGACATCCCTACGAGCAGTACTTC
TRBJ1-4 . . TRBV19 CASTPGTVFQKLFF TGTGCCAGTACCCCAGGGACGGTGTTCCAGAAACTGTTTTTT
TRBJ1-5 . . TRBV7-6 CASSPGRGSQPQHF TGTGCCAGCAGCCCGGGGCGGGGAAGCCAGCCCCAGCATTTT
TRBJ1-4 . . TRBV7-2 CASRSSNEKLFF TGTGCCAGCAGGTCGAGTAATGAAAAACTGTTTTTT
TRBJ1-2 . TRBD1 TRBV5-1 CASGDRPGYGYTF TGCGCCAGCGGGGACAGACCCGGCTATGGCTACACCTTC
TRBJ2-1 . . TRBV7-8 CASSLRRAAATSSYNEQFF TGTGCCAGCAGCTTACGTCGGGCAGCGGCAACAAGCTCCTACAATGAGCAGTTCTTC